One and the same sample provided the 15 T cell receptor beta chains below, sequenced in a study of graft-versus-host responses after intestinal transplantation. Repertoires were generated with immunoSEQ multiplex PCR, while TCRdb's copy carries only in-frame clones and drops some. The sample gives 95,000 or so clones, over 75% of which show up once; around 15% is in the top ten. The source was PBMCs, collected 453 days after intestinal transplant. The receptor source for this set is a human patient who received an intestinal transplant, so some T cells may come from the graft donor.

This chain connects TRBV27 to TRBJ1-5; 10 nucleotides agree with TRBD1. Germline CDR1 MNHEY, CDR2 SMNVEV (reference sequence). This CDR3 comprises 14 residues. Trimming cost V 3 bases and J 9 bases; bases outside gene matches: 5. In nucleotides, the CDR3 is TGTGCCAGCAGTTTGGGACAGGGGATCGGGCCCCAGCATTTT. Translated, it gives CASSLGQGIGPQHF.

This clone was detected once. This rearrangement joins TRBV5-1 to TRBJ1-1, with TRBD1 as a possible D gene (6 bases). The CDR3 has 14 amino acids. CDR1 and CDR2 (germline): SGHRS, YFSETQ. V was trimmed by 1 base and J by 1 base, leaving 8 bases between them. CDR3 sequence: CASSLPGQNTEAFF. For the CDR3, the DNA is TGCGCCAGCAGCTTGCCGGGACAGAACACTGAAGCTTTCTTT.

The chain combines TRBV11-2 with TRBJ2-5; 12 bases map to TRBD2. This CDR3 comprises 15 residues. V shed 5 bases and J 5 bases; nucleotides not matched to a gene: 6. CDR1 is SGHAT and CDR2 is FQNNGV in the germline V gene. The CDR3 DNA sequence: TGTGCCAGCAGCAAAACTAGCGGGGGGTCGGAGACCCAGTACTTC. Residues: CASSKTSGGSETQYF.

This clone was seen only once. The CDR3 sequence: CASLDHFSYNSPLHF. The CDR3 bases are TGTGCCAGTCTCGACCACTTCTCCTATAATTCACCCCTCCACTTT. This sequence joins TRBV19 and TRBJ1-6; D call uncertain. Germline loops: CDR1 LNHDA, CDR2 SQIVND (reference sequence). Trimming took 8 bases from V and 0 from J, leaving 11 bases between them. The CDR3 runs to 15 residues.

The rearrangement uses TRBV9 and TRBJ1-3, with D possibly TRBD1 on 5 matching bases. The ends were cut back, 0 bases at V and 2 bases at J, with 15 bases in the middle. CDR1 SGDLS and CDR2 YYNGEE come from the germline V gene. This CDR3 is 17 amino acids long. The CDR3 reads CASSVEGTGYPGNTIYF. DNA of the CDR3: TGTGCCAGCAGCGTAGAGGGAACAGGATACCCTGGAAACACCATATATTTT.

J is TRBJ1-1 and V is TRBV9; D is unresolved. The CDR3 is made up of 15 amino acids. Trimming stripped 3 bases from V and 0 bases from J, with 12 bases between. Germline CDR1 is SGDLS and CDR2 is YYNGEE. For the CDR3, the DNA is TGTGCCAGCAGCGCGCACAGAGTCATGAACACTGAAGCTTTCTTT. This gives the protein CASSAHRVMNTEAFF.

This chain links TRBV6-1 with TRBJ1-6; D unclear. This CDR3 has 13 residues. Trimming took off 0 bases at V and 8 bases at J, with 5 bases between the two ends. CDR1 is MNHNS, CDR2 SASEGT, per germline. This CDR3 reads CASSEALHSPLHF. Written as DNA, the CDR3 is TGTGCCAGCAGTGAAGCGCTGCATTCACCCCTCCACTTT.

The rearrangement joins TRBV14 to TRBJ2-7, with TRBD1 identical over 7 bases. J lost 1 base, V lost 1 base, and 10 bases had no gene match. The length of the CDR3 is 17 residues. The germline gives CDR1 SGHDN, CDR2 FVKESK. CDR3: CASSQAALGQKSYEQYF. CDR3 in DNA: TGTGCCAGCAGCCAAGCTGCCTTGGGACAGAAATCCTACGAGCAGTACTTC.

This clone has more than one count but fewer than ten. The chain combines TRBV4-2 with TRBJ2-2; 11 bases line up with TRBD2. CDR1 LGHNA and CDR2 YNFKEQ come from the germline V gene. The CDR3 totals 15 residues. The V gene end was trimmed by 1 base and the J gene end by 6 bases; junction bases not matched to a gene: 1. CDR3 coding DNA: TGTGCCAGCAGCCAAGTTAGCGGGGGGGCCGGGGAGCTGTTTTTT. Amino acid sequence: CASSQVSGGAGELFF.

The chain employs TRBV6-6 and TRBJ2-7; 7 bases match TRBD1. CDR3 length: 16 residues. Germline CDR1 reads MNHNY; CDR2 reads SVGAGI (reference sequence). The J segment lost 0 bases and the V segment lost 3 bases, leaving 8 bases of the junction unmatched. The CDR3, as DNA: TGTGCCAGCAGTTATACCCAGACAGGGTTCTCCTACGAGCAGTACTTC. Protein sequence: CASSYTQTGFSYEQYF.

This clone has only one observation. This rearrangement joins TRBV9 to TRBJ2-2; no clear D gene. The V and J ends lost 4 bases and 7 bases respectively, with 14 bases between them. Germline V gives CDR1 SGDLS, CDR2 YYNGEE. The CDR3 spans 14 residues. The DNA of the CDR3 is TGTGCCAGCAGCCCCCGATTAGTCCTCGGGGAGCTGTTTTTT. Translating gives CASSPRLVLGELFF.

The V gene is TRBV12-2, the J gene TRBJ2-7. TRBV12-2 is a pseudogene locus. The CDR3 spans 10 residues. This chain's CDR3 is CASRDGEQYF. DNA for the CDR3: TGTGCAAGTCGCGATGGGGAGCAGTACTTC.

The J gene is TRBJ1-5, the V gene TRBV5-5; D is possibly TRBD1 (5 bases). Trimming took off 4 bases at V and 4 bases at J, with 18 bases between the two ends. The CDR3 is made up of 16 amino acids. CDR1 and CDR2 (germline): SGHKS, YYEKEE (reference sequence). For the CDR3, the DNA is TGTGCCAGCAGCCCGAGGCAGTTGGGGGAAAATCAGCCCCAGCATTTT. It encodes CASSPRQLGENQPQHF.

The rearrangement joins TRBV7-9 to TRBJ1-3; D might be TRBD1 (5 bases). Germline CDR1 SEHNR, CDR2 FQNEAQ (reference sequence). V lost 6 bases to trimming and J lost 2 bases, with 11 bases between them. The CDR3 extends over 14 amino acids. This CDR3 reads CASRRGSTGNTIYF. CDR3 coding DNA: TGTGCCAGCAGACGGGGGTCTACTGGAAACACCATATATTTT.

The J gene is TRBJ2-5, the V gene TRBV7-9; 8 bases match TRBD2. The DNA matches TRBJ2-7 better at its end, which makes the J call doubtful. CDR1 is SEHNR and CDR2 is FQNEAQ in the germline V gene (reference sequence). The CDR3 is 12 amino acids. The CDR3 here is CASSRTSNEQYF. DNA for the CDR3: TGTGCCAGCAGCCGGACTAGCAACGAGCAGTACTTC.